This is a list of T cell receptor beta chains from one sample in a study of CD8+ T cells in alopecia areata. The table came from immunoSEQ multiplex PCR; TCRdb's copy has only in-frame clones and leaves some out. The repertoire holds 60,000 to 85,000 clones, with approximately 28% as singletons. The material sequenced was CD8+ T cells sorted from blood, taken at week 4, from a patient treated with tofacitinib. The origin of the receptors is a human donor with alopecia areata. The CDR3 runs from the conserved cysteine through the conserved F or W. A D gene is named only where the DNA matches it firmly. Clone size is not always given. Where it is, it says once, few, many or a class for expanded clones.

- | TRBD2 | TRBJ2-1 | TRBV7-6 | CASSLEAGDGYNEQFF | TGTGCCAGCAGCTTAGAAGCGGGAGATGGCTACAATGAGCAGTTCTTC
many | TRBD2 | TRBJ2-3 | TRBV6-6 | CATRGLAADTQYF | TGTGCCACCCGCGGACTAGCGGCAGATACGCAGTATTTT
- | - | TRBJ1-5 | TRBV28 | CASSRDQPQHF | TGTGCCAGCTCCCGGGATCAGCCCCAGCATTTT
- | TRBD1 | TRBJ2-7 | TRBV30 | CAWSLPRTGGFGEQYF | TGTGCCTGGAGTCTCCCACGGACAGGGGGCTTTGGCGAGCAGTACTTC
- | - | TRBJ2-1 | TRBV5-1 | CASSLWLREHEQFF | TGCGCCAGCAGCTTGTGGTTACGGGAGCATGAGCAGTTCTTC
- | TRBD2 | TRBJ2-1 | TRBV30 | CAWWTSYEQFF | TGTGCCTGGTGGACTAGCTATGAGCAGTTCTTC
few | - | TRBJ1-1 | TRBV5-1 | CASSIGRGMNTEAFF | TGCGCCAGCAGCATAGGAAGGGGCATGAACACTGAAGCTTTCTTT
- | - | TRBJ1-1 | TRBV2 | CASIVTNTEAFF | TGTGCCAGCATAGTTACTAACACTGAAGCTTTCTTT
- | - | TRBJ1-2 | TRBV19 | CASTAGVGGYTF | TGTGCCAGTACGGCCGGAGTGGGTGGCTACACCTTC
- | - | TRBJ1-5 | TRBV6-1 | CASTPKRYQPQHF | TGTGCCAGCACTCCGAAAAGGTATCAGCCCCAGCATTTT
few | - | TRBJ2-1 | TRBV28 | CASSFRTNEQFF | TGTGCCAGCAGTTTTCGGACCAATGAGCAGTTCTTC
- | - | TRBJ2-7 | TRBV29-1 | CSVDSGYEQYF | TGCAGCGTTGATTCGGGCTACGAGCAGTACTTC
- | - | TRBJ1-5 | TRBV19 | CASSIDPRQPDYSNQPQHF | TGTGCCAGTAGTATAGATCCCCGGCAGCCAGATTATAGCAATCAGCCCCAGCATTTT
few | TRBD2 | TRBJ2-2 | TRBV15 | CATGSGRGTGELFF | TGTGCCACCGGGAGCGGGAGGGGGACCGGGGAGCTGTTTTTT
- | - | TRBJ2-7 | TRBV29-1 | CSVGDSYEQYF | TGCAGCGTAGGGGACTCCTACGAGCAGTACTTC
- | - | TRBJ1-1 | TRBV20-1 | CSAPLNTEAFF | TGCAGTGCCCCCCTGAACACTGAAGCTTTCTTT
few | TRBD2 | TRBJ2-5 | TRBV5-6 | CASSSTSLTVGETQYF | TGTGCCAGCAGCTCGACTAGCCTTACTGTGGGAGAGACCCAGTACTTC
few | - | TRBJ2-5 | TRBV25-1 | CASSEWAEQETQYF | TGTGCCAGCAGTGAATGGGCAGAGCAAGAGACCCAGTACTTC
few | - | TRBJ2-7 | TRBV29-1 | CSHAEGMGSEQYF | TGCAGCCACGCGGAAGGAATGGGGAGCGAGCAGTACTTC
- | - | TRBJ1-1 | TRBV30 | CAWSVRQVINEAFF | TGTGCCTGGAGTGTAAGGCAGGTCATCAATGAAGCTTTCTTT
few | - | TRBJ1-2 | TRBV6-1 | CASSAGAYTDYGYTF | TGTGCCAGCAGTGCGGGCGCCTATACGGACTATGGCTACACCTTC
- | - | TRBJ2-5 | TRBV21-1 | CASSKAPGRKQETQYF | TGTGCCAGCAGCAAAGCCCCGGGACGAAAGCAAGAGACCCAGTACTTC
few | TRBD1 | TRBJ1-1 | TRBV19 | CASTNRGTEAFF | TGTGCCAGTACCAACAGGGGCACTGAAGCTTTCTTT
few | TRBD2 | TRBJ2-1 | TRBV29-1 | CSGGGAQPPNEQFF | TGCAGCGGGGGGGGAGCCCAACCCCCCAATGAGCAGTTCTTC
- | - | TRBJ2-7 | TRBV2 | CASIGPSYEQYF | TGTGCCAGCATCGGCCCTTCCTACGAGCAGTACTTC
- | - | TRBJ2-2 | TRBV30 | CAWSVITGELFF | TGTGCCTGGAGTGTCATCACCGGGGAGCTGTTTTTT
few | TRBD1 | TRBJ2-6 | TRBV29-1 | CSVEDRGASGANVLTF | TGCAGCGTTGAGGACAGGGGGGCCTCTGGGGCCAACGTCCTGACTTTC
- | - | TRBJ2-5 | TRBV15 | CATSREPGPREETQYF | TGTGCCACCAGCAGAGAACCGGGGCCTAGGGAAGAGACCCAGTACTTC
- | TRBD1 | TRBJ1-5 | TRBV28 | CASSDRGRDQPQHF | TGTGCCAGCAGTGACAGGGGGCGAGATCAGCCCCAGCATTTT
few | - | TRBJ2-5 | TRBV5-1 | CASSPRSETQYF | TGCGCCAGCAGCCCAAGATCAGAGACCCAGTACTTC
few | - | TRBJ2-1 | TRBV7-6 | CASSLGAKSYNEQFF | TGTGCCAGCAGCTTAGGCGCGAAATCCTACAATGAGCAGTTCTTC
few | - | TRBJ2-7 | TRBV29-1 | CSVAPSDYEQYF | TGCAGCGTTGCCCCTTCGGACTACGAGCAGTACTTC
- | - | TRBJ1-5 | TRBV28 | CASSPRDGRPNQPQHF | TGTGCCAGCAGTCCCCGGGATGGCAGACCTAATCAGCCCCAGCATTTT
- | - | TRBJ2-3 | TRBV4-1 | CASSQDPEPGYTDTQYF | TGCGCCAGCAGCCAAGATCCGGAACCCGGATACACAGATACGCAGTATTTT
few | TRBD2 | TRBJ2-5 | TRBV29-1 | CSVVGRLETQYF | TGCAGCGTTGTCGGGAGGCTGGAGACCCAGTACTTC
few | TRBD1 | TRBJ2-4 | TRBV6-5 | CASATGGFNIQYF | TGTGCCAGCGCGACAGGGGGCTTTAACATTCAGTACTTC
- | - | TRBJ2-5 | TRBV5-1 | CASSLAAETQYF | TGTGCCAGCAGCTTGGCTGCAGAGACCCAGTACTTC
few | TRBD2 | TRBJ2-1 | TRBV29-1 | CSVGLAGEYNEQFF | TGCAGCGTTGGTCTAGCGGGGGAGTATAATGAGCAGTTCTTC
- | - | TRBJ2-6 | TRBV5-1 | CASSLYRSGANVLTF | TGCGCCAGCAGCTTGTATCGCTCTGGGGCCAACGTCCTGACTTTC
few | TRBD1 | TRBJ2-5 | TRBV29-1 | CSVRTGEETQYF | TGCAGCGTCCGGACAGGGGAAGAGACCCAGTACTTC
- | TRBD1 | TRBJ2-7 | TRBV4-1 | CASSHPGQGDEQYF | TGCGCCAGCAGCCACCCGGGACAGGGAGACGAGCAGTACTTC
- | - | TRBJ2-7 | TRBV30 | CAWTLGGAYEQYF | TGTGCCTGGACCCTTGGTGGAGCCTACGAGCAGTACTTC
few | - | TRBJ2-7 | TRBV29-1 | CSVGGQSYEQYF | TGCAGCGTTGGGGGGCAATCATACGAGCAGTACTTC
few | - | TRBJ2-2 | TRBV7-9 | CASSLGETTGELFF | TGTGCCAGCAGCTTAGGCGAAACCACCGGGGAGCTGTTTTTT
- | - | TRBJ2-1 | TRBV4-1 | CASSLVPGSRRNEQFF | TGCGCCAGCAGCTTGGTGCCAGGCAGCCGTCGCAATGAGCAGTTCTTC
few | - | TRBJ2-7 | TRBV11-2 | CASSPNRVFPLEQYF | TGTGCCAGCAGCCCCAACAGGGTTTTTCCACTCGAGCAGTACTTC
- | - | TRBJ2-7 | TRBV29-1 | CSVAASSYEQYF | TGCAGCGTTGCTGCCAGCTCCTACGAGCAGTACTTC
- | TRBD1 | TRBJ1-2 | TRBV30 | CAWSRTTGGYGYTF | TGTGCCTGGAGTCGGACTACAGGGGGCTATGGCTACACCTTC
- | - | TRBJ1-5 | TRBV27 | CASSLIGGDQPQHF | TGTGCCAGCAGTTTGATCGGGGGGGACCAGCCCCAGCATTTT
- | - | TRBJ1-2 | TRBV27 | CASSLRSGVDGYTF | TGTGCCAGCAGTTTAAGGTCTGGGGTGGATGGCTACACCTTC
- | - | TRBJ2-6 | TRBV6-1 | CASSVGRGSGANVLTF | TGTGCCAGCAGTGTGGGAAGGGGGTCTGGGGCCAACGTCCTGACTTTC
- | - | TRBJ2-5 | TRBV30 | CAWSVAETQYF | TGTGCCTGGAGCGTCGCAGAGACCCAGTACTTC
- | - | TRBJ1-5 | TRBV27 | CASSLSPAQPQHF | TGTGCCAGCAGTTTATCTCCGGCTCAGCCCCAGCATTTT
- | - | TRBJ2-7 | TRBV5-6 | CASSSRQTDYEQYF | TGTGCCAGCAGCTCCCGACAGACCGACTACGAGCAGTACTTC
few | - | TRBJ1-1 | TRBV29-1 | CSVAHGFNTEAFF | TGCAGCGTTGCTCACGGGTTCAACACTGAAGCTTTCTTT
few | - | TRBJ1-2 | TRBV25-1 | CASSEYTGNYGYTF | TGTGCCAGCAGTGAATATACGGGGAACTATGGCTACACCTTC
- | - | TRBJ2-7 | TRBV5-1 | CASSPGDEQYF | TGCGCCAGCTCTCCTGGGGACGAGCAGTACTTC
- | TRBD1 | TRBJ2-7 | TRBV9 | CASSVGAGGNEQYF | TGTGCCAGCAGCGTAGGGGCAGGGGGCAACGAGCAGTACTTC